These T cell receptor beta chains were read from a single sample in a study of response to subunit inactivated influenza vaccine. One entry per CDR3 protein results from TCRdb running MiXCR on the RT-PCR reads. The table includes hundreds of thousands of distinct CDR3 sequences, roughly 14% detected once. The sequenced sample was PBMCs from blood, obtained around 14 days before vaccination. The source is a man aged 50-59 years who received an inactivated influenza vaccine. Both conserved end residues are part of each CDR3. Fields, in order: V gene, clone size, D gene, J gene, CDR3 DNA, CDR3 protein. A D gene is named only where the DNA matches it firmly. Clone size is not always given. Where it is, it says once, few, many or a class for expanded clones.

V gene: TRBV20-1; clone size: many; D gene: -; J gene: TRBJ1-1; CDR3 DNA: TGCAGTGCCGGAGGAGGGACTGAAGCTTTCTTT; CDR3 protein: CSAGGGTEAFF
V gene: TRBV3-1; clone size: few; D gene: TRBD1; J gene: TRBJ1-1; CDR3 DNA: TGTGCCAGCAGCCCCCAGGGGGGCGCAGGAACTGAAGCTTTCTTT; CDR3 protein: CASSPQGGAGTEAFF
V gene: TRBV27; clone size: few; D gene: -; J gene: TRBJ2-2; CDR3 DNA: TGTGCCAGCAGTTTCCTTGGGGGTAACACCGGGGAGCTGTTTTTT; CDR3 protein: CASSFLGGNTGELFF
V gene: TRBV7-3; clone size: few; D gene: -; J gene: TRBJ2-7; CDR3 DNA: TGTGCCAGCAGCTCCGACTCGGGCGGGGAGCAGTACTTC; CDR3 protein: CASSSDSGGEQYF
V gene: TRBV9; clone size: -; D gene: -; J gene: TRBJ2-1; CDR3 DNA: TGTGCCAGCAGCCGCACCTTGTCGAGCGGACATTACAATGAGCAGTTCTTC; CDR3 protein: CASSRTLSSGHYNEQFF
V gene: TRBV20-1; clone size: few; D gene: TRBD2; J gene: TRBJ2-7; CDR3 DNA: TGCAGTGCCCACGGCGGACTAGCGGGAGTAGAATACGAGCAGTACTTC; CDR3 protein: CSAHGGLAGVEYEQYF
V gene: TRBV12-3/TRBV12-4; clone size: many; D gene: TRBD1; J gene: TRBJ2-1; CDR3 DNA: TGTGCCAGCAGATCCGGGACAGGGGGGAATGAGCAGTTCTTC; CDR3 protein: CASRSGTGGNEQFF
V gene: TRBV5-1; clone size: -; D gene: -; J gene: TRBJ1-1; CDR3 DNA: TGCGCCAGCAGTTGGACTTCAGGGAGCAACACTGAAGCTTTCTTT; CDR3 protein: CASSWTSGSNTEAFF
V gene: TRBV20-1; clone size: -; D gene: -; J gene: TRBJ2-3; CDR3 DNA: TGCAGTGCTAGAGCCCAAGCTAGCTCTACGCAGTATTTT; CDR3 protein: CSARAQASSTQYF
V gene: TRBV6-2/TRBV6-3; clone size: many; D gene: -; J gene: TRBJ1-1; CDR3 DNA: TGTGCCAGCAGTTACTTTGGGGATTCCGCTGAAGCTTTCTTT; CDR3 protein: CASSYFGDSAEAFF
V gene: TRBV27; clone size: -; D gene: TRBD2; J gene: TRBJ2-2; CDR3 DNA: TGTGCCAGCAGTTTAAGAGCGGGAGGTAGCACCGGGGAGCTGTTTTTT; CDR3 protein: CASSLRAGGSTGELFF
V gene: TRBV19; clone size: -; D gene: -; J gene: TRBJ2-4; CDR3 DNA: TGTGCCAGTAGTATAGACCCGGACTTCAACATTCAGTACTTC; CDR3 protein: CASSIDPDFNIQYF
V gene: TRBV4-3; clone size: few; D gene: TRBD2; J gene: TRBJ2-5; CDR3 DNA: TGCGCCAGCAGCCAAGTAGGGCTAGCGGAAGAGACCCAGTACTTC; CDR3 protein: CASSQVGLAEETQYF
V gene: TRBV28; clone size: -; D gene: TRBD2; J gene: TRBJ2-5; CDR3 DNA: TGTGCCAGCAGTCCGTACACAGGACTAGCGGGAGAGGGAGAGACCCAGTACTTC; CDR3 protein: CASSPYTGLAGEGETQYF
V gene: TRBV12-3/TRBV12-4; clone size: once; D gene: TRBD2; J gene: TRBJ2-5; CDR3 DNA: TGTGCCAGCAGTTTAATGGCTAGCGGGAGCGCGAGTGGGACCCAGTACTTC; CDR3 protein: CASSLMASGSASGTQYF
V gene: TRBV2; clone size: -; D gene: -; J gene: TRBJ2-4; CDR3 DNA: TGTGCCAGCAGTGAAGTAGGGACCTTCCTCAAAAACATTCAGTACTTC; CDR3 protein: CASSEVGTFLKNIQYF
V gene: TRBV7-9; clone size: -; D gene: -; J gene: TRBJ1-6; CDR3 DNA: TGTGCCAGCAGCCTAAATCGACAGGCCCATTCACCCCTCCACTTT; CDR3 protein: CASSLNRQAHSPLHF
V gene: TRBV6-5; clone size: -; D gene: -; J gene: TRBJ2-7; CDR3 DNA: TGTGCCAGCAGTTACGGCACTAGTTCCTACGAGCAGTACTTC; CDR3 protein: CASSYGTSSYEQYF
V gene: TRBV5-1; clone size: many; D gene: -; J gene: TRBJ2-3; CDR3 DNA: TGCGCCAGCAGCCTAGGAAGTGGCACAGATACGCAGTATTTT; CDR3 protein: CASSLGSGTDTQYF
V gene: TRBV3-1; clone size: many; D gene: -; J gene: TRBJ2-7; CDR3 DNA: TGTGCCAGCAGCCAGGCCGGGGGAAGCTACGAGCAGTACTTC; CDR3 protein: CASSQAGGSYEQYF
V gene: TRBV4-3; clone size: few; D gene: -; J gene: TRBJ1-2; CDR3 DNA: TGCGCCAGCAGCCCAGAACCAAGGACAGCTAACTATGGCTACACCTTC; CDR3 protein: CASSPEPRTANYGYTF